This TCR beta chain was sequenced in a study of blood T cells in healthy people across ages. Together with a sample-barcoded 5' primer, a J-beta primer mix was included in a second PCR lasting 7 to 11 cycles. Every sample gave at least 3 million paired-end reads containing CDR3. TCRdb analysed the 5' RACE reads with MiXCR anew, one entry per CDR3 protein. The profile covers 250,000 to 300,000 distinct CDR3 sequences, with 27% appearing a single time and about 30% taken by the ten largest. J gave up 4 bases and V 0 bases, and 12 bases lay outside the gene matches. CDR1 is MNHNS and CDR2 is SASEGT in the germline V gene. The CDR3 consists of 18 residues. Overall study findings and caveats: Estimates of total diversity, which came from one million sequenced T cells, were considered to be underestimates.

As to this clonotype: The antigen remains undetermined.

Sequencing was done on a sample of blood. The J gene is TRBJ2-3, the V gene TRBV6-1, with 8 nucleotides matching TRBD2. The receptor's source is an older woman in good health. The CDR3 DNA sequence: TGTGCCAGCAGTGAAGCCTTGGCCCGGACTAGCTCGCCAGATACGCAGTATTTT. Translation gives CASSEALARTSSPDTQYF.